The T cell receptor beta chain under discussion was sequenced for a study of cytomegalovirus exposure and HLA in healthy donors. General observations from the study: Later work associated approximately 17,000 TCR beta sequences with HLA alleles at 0.05 false discovery rate. Previously analyzed data showed that most TCR beta V segments were productive at a frequency of about 87% or about 30%.

The sample holds one count of this clone. The antigen remains undetermined. The primer mix had 60 Vbeta and 13 Jbeta primers. The table came from immunoSEQ multiplex PCR; TCRdb's copy has only in-frame clones and leaves some out. This table holds approximately 170,000 clones, about 75% found once. CDR1 is MNHEY, CDR2 SMNVEV, per germline (reference sequence). V trimming: 5 bases; J trimming: 1 base; junction bases outside the gene matches: 8. The CDR3 consists of 17 residues. The V call is TRBV27, the J call TRBJ2-5; 12 bases are a match to TRBD2. Input material: PBMCs. The receptor's source is a man between 18 and 35 years old in good health and CMV-seropositive. The CDR3 DNA follows: TGTGCCAGCAGTAACAGACTAGCGGGAGTTCCCCAAGAGACCCAGTACTTC. Translation: CASSNRLAGVPQETQYF.